Below are 30 T cell receptor beta chains sequenced from a single sample in a study of CD8 T cells in ankylosing spondylitis. TCRdb used MiXCR to reprocess the 5' RACE reads, holding one entry per CDR3 protein. The table shows hundreds of thousands of distinct CDR3 sequences, with about 10% occurring only once. Sample: blood, either unsorted or a sorted T cell fraction (not recorded which). The receptors here all came from a male donor with ankylosing spondylitis or in good health (not recorded which).

The V call is TRBV7-2, the J call TRBJ2-5; no clear D. The length of the CDR3 is 13 residues. With 3 bases removed from V and 5 bases from J, the gap between germline ends came to 10 bases. Germline V gene sequence: CDR1 SGHTA, CDR2 FQGNSA. CDR3 loop: CASSFTALETQYF. The CDR3 DNA reads TGTGCCAGCAGCTTTACCGCCCTGGAGACCCAGTACTTC.

Only a few counts were recorded for this clonotype. The chain is built from TRBV7-6 and TRBJ1-1, with D uncertain. This CDR3 spans 17 amino acids. The V and J ends lost 0 bases and 1 base respectively, with 15 bases between them. The V gene's germline CDR1 is SGHVS and CDR2 FNYEAQ. In DNA, the CDR3 is TGTGCCAGCAGCTTAGCGCGTTGGCGGGGTCGGAACACTGAAGCTTTCTTT. It yields the protein CASSLARWRGRNTEAFF.

For this clonotype: A much larger clone lies a single base off, so this may be a read error. The V and J genes are TRBV5-1 and TRBJ1-1; D may be TRBD1 (5 bases). This CDR3 has 14 residues. Germline lookup yields CDR1 SGHRS and CDR2 YFSETQ. Trimming shortened V by 1 base and J by 4 bases, and 11 bases separated the two germline ends. The CDR3 coding sequence is TGCGCCAGCAGCTTGTTGGGGCGGGGCACTGAAGCTTTCTTT. Its translation: CASSLLGRGTEAFF. Combining the CDR3 with reference TRBV5-1 and TRBJ1-1 gives the whole variable domain KAGVTQTPRYLIKTRGQQVTLSCSPISGHRSVSWYQQTPGQGLQFLFEYFSETQRNKGNFPGRFSGRQFSNSRSEMNVSTLELGDSALYLCASSLLGRGTEAFFGQGTRLTVV.

This clonotype came up a few times. This sequence joins TRBV20-1 and TRBJ1-5, with a possible D match to TRBD1 (5 bases). This CDR3 contains 16 residues. With 1 base removed from V and 3 bases from J, the gap between germline ends came to 16 bases. Germline values: CDR1 DFQATT, CDR2 SNEGSKA (reference sequence). CDR3 sequence (DNA): TGCAGTGCTAGAGGGGAGAGGGGAATGAACAATCAGCCCCAGCATTTT. It is translated as CSARGERGMNNQPQHF.

Ten or more counts support this clonotype. The chain combines TRBV12-3 or TRBV12-4 with TRBJ2-1, with 9 bases lining up with TRBD1. CDR3 length: 18 amino acids. After removal of 7 bases from V and 0 bases from J, the junction contained 13 bases not matched to a gene. CDR3 nucleotide sequence: TGTGCCAGCACGAACACTTGGGACAGGGTCGGCTCCTACAATGAGCAGTTCTTC. Amino acid sequence: CASTNTWDRVGSYNEQFF.

As concerns this clonotype: This may stem from a read error, because a much larger clone lies one nucleotide away. The chain carries TRBV28 and TRBJ2-3; the D is unclear. The CDR3 consists of 14 residues. The germline V gene encodes CDR1 MDHEN and CDR2 SYDVKM. CDR3: CASKSEFGSDAQYF. The CDR3 region has the DNA TGTGCCAGCAAATCTGAATTCGGCTCAGATGCGCAGTATTTT.

The sample holds many counts of this clonotype. This chain connects TRBV29-1 to TRBJ2-1; D is unresolved. CDR1 SQVTM and CDR2 ANQGSEA come from the germline V gene. The CDR3 is 12 amino acids. Between the trimmed V and J ends, which lost 0 bases and 8 bases, there was a span of 8 bases. The CDR3 is CSVEELSDEQFF. The CDR3 DNA reads TGCAGCGTTGAAGAATTGAGTGATGAGCAGTTCTTC.

This clonotype has a count of ten or more. The chain links TRBV3-1 to TRBJ2-1; D may match TRBD1 or TRBD2 (6 bases each). CDR3 size: 11 residues. The V end was cut by 8 bases, the J end by 9 bases, with 11 bases between. Per the germline V gene, CDR1 is LGHDT and CDR2 is YNNKEL (reference sequence). Written as DNA, the CDR3 is TGTGCCAGCGGGGGGCAGGTTGAGCAGTTCTTC. This encodes CASGGQVEQFF.

This clonotype was picked up a small number of times. V gene TRBV15 combines with J gene TRBJ2-7, with unresolved D. Deletions cut 0 bases from V and 2 bases from J, with 23 bases between. CDR1 is LNHNV and CDR2 is YYDKDF in the germline V gene (reference sequence). The CDR3 spans 19 residues. The CDR3 loop reads CATSRDRAPGSGFTYEQYF. CDR3 nucleotide sequence: TGTGCCACCAGCAGAGATAGGGCACCCGGGTCAGGTTTTACCTACGAGCAGTACTTC.

This clonotype was seen at least ten times. V gene TRBV20-1 combines with J gene TRBJ2-5; 9 bases fit TRBD1. The CDR3 covers 16 residues. Germline assignment: CDR1 DFQATT and CDR2 SNEGSKA (reference sequence). V was clipped by 2 bases and J by 4 bases; unmatched bases: 11. In DNA, the CDR3 is TGCAGTGCTAGACTAACAGGGGGCGGGGGAAGAGAGACCCAGTACTTC. This gives the protein CSARLTGGGGRETQYF.

The chain carries TRBV12-3 or TRBV12-4 and TRBJ2-5; TRBD1 aligns across 9 bases. With 3 bases clipped from V and 5 bases from J, the junction kept 13 bases outside the gene matches. The CDR3 contains 17 residues. The CDR3 bases are TGTGCCAGCAGTTTCTTAGGTGCGGGACAGGGAGGTGAGACCCAGTACTTC. Protein: CASSFLGAGQGGETQYF.

This clonotype was detected many times. The rearrangement uses TRBV28 and TRBJ2-3, with 7 bases aligning to TRBD1. J lost 5 bases, V lost 8 bases, and 10 bases had no gene match. CDR1 is MDHEN, CDR2 SYDVKM, per germline. This CDR3 comprises 14 residues. This CDR3 is CASGSTGYGDTQYF. DNA of the CDR3: TGTGCCAGCGGGTCGACAGGGTATGGAGATACGCAGTATTTT.

This clonotype was recorded at least ten times. The gene calls are TRBV12-3 or TRBV12-4 and TRBJ2-7; D unresolved. The CDR3 totals 12 residues. Trimming stripped 5 bases from V and 3 bases from J, with 8 bases between. The chain's CDR3 is CASSPTNYEQYF. As DNA, the CDR3 is TGTGCCAGCAGTCCTACCAACTACGAGCAGTACTTC.

This clonotype was seen many times. The chain joins TRBV24-1 to TRBJ2-1; D gene ambiguous. Germline V gene data show CDR1 as KGHDR and CDR2 as SFDVKD. The CDR3 length is 13 residues. The V gene lost 10 bases and the J gene lost 5 bases, with 14 bases spanning the gap. DNA of the CDR3: TGTGCCACAACATCAAGAAGTGACAATGAGCAGTTCTTC. Its translation is CATTSRSDNEQFF.

The V and J genes are TRBV11-2 and TRBJ2-3; possible D gene TRBD1, 7 bases. CDR3 length: 16 residues. Germline V lookup: CDR1 SGHAT, CDR2 FQNNGV. V was pared by 1 base and J by 1 base, with 12 bases between. This CDR3 reads CASSLVQGGGTDTQYF. CDR3 nucleotides: TGTGCCAGCAGCTTAGTCCAGGGGGGAGGCACAGATACGCAGTATTTT. Complete variable domain (other parts from reference TRBV11-2 and TRBJ2-3): EAGVAQSPRYKIIEKRQSVAFWCNPISGHATLYWYQQILGQGPKLLIQFQNNGVVDDSQLPKDRFSAERLKGVDSTLKIQPAKLEDSAVYLCASSLVQGGGTDTQYFGPGTRLTVL.

This clonotype appeared a few times. This chain's CDR3 is CSARDGAGGPNEQFF. CDR3 nucleotides: TGCAGTGCTAGAGATGGGGCGGGGGGGCCGAATGAGCAGTTCTTC. The J gene is TRBJ2-1, the V gene TRBV20-1, with 9 nucleotides matching TRBD2. V trimming: 0 bases; J trimming: 7 bases; junction bases outside the gene matches: 7. Looked up from germline, CDR1 is DFQATT and CDR2 is SNEGSKA (reference sequence). The CDR3 length is 15 residues.

The chain joins TRBV7-2 to TRBJ2-2, with D possibly being TRBD1 or TRBD2 (5 bases each). This CDR3 contains 22 residues. Trimming pared 3 bases from V and 4 bases from J, leaving 33 bases between. Germline V gives CDR1 SGHTA, CDR2 FQGNSA. CDR3 region: CASSFVSAGVYLGAGRTGELFF. The CDR3 region has the DNA TGTGCCAGCAGCTTCGTTTCGGCTGGTGTCTACCTCGGGGCAGGGCGCACCGGGGAGCTGTTTTTT.

A remark on this clonotype: A much larger clone lies one base from this, so it may be a read error. The chain has TRBV5-6 and TRBJ1-2, with D possibly matching TRBD1 (5 bases). Germline V gene lookup returns CDR1 SGHDT and CDR2 YYEEEE. The CDR3 totals 15 residues. The CDR3 DNA reads as TGTGCCAGCAGCTTGGAGGTTGGAGGGGTCTATGGCCACACCTTC. It translates to CASSLEVGGVYGHTF.

There are many counts of this clonotype. The chain combines TRBV12-3 or TRBV12-4 with TRBJ2-2; D possibly matches TRBD1 or TRBD2 (5 bases each). The CDR3 covers 14 residues. Trimming shortened V by 3 bases and J by 6 bases, and 11 bases separated the two germline ends. The CDR3 reads CASSLPGSAGELFF. CDR3 sequence (DNA): TGTGCCAGCAGTTTGCCAGGGAGTGCCGGGGAGCTGTTTTTT.

As regards this clonotype: This is likely a read error, given that the CDR3 carries no conserved phenylalanine or tryptophan at its end. The V gene is TRBV7-9, the J gene TRBJ2-2; D uncertain. CDR3 size: 17 residues. The germline V gene encodes CDR1 SEHNR and CDR2 FQNEAQ (reference sequence). CDR3 nucleotides: TGTGCCATCAGCAAAGATCCCGGGTCATCGAACACCGGGGAGCTGTTTTAT. It is translated as CAISKDPGSSNTGELFY.

This clonotype was detected ten times or more. The V call is TRBV11-1, the J call TRBJ2-1, with D unclear. V was cut by 1 base and J by 0 bases, with 7 bases left in between. The CDR3 spans 15 residues. Per germline, CDR1 SGHAT and CDR2 FQDESV (reference sequence). The CDR3 coding sequence is TGTGCCAGCAGCTTAGATTGGGTCTCCTACAATGAGCAGTTCTTC. Protein: CASSLDWVSYNEQFF. The whole variable domain, filled in from reference TRBV11-1 and TRBJ2-1, reads EAEVAQSPRYKITEKSQAVAFWCDPISGHATLYWYRQILGQGPELLVQFQDESVVDDSQLPKDRFSAERLKGVDSTLKIQPAELGDSAMYLCASSLDWVSYNEQFFGPGTRLTVL.

V and J are TRBV6-1 and TRBJ2-1; TRBD1 matches 11 bases. V lost 7 bases, J lost 9 bases, and 5 bases stayed unmatched. Germline lookup yields CDR1 MNHNS and CDR2 SASEGT. The CDR3 is 13 residues long. CDR3 region: CASNPGQGGEQFF. The CDR3 nucleotides read TGTGCCAGCAATCCGGGACAGGGGGGTGAGCAGTTCTTC.

The chain uses TRBV27 and TRBJ1-3, with TRBD1 identical over 9 bases. This CDR3 has 18 residues. CDR1 and CDR2 (germline): MNHEY, SMNVEV (reference sequence). V lost 2 bases and J lost 0; bases outside the gene matches: 8. In DNA, the CDR3 is TGTGCCAGCAGTTTAACGTGGGACAGGGCCCTCTCTGGAAACACCATATATTTT. Translating gives CASSLTWDRALSGNTIYF.

The sample holds a few counts of this clonotype. CDR3 DNA: TGCGCCAGCAGCTTAACCGGGACAGGGGACTACAATGAGCAGTTCTTC. Its translation is CASSLTGTGDYNEQFF. The V gene is TRBV5-1, the J gene TRBJ2-1, with TRBD1 matching over 10 bases. Losses at the gene ends were 2 bases for V and 3 bases for J; bases not matched to a gene: 5. CDR3 length: 16 amino acids. Germline V gives CDR1 SGHRS, CDR2 YFSETQ.

This clonotype was observed many times. The rearrangement links TRBV12-3 or TRBV12-4 to TRBJ1-6, with unresolved D. V was clipped by 5 bases and J by 0 bases, with 8 bases between them. CDR3 length: 15 residues. The chain's CDR3 is CASSRSSSYNSPLHF. The DNA for the CDR3 is TGTGCCAGCAGTCGAAGTAGCTCCTATAATTCACCCCTCCACTTT.

Only a few counts were recorded for this clonotype. The genes are TRBV15 and TRBJ2-5; no clear D. Trimming pared 3 bases from V and 0 bases from J, leaving 8 bases between. CDR1 is LNHNV and CDR2 is YYDKDF in the germline V gene (reference sequence). The length of the CDR3 is 14 residues. CDR3 coding DNA: TGTGCCACCAGCAGGGGCAGGAACCAAGAGACCCAGTACTTC. It codes for CATSRGRNQETQYF. Variable domain in full (rest from reference TRBV15 and TRBJ2-5): DAMVIQNPRYQVTQFGKPVTLSCSQTLNHNVMYWYQQKSSQAPKLLFHYYDKDFNNEADTPDNFQSRRPNTSFCFLDIRSPGLGDTAMYLCATSRGRNQETQYFGPGTRLLVL.

The V and J genes are TRBV7-9 and TRBJ2-7; D unresolved. The V gene lost 7 bases and the J gene lost 2 bases, with 15 bases spanning the gap. Germline CDR1 and CDR2: SEHNR and FQNEAQ (reference sequence). The CDR3 covers 14 residues. The CDR3 is CASNQKESTYEQYF. The CDR3 nucleotides are TGTGCCAGCAATCAAAAGGAGTCTACCTACGAGCAGTACTTC.

There are many counts of this clonotype. The chain recombines TRBV7-6 with TRBJ2-1, with 15 bases that match TRBD2. CDR1 is SGHVS and CDR2 is FNYEAQ in the germline V gene. V gave up 2 bases and J gave up 9 bases; unmatched junction bases: 11. The CDR3 spans 18 residues. CDR3: CASSLSRRTSGGAGEQFF. The CDR3 bases are TGTGCCAGCAGCTTATCCCGACGGACTAGCGGGGGGGCGGGTGAGCAGTTCTTC.

The CDR3 sequence: CASSQTSGWVYEQYF. The DNA of the CDR3 is TGTGCCAGCAGCCAAACTAGCGGGTGGGTCTACGAGCAGTACTTC. The chain uses TRBV14 and TRBJ2-7; 9 bases match TRBD2. Losses at the gene ends were 2 bases for V and 3 bases for J; bases not matched to a gene: 5. Germline V gene sequence: CDR1 SGHDN, CDR2 FVKESK. CDR3 size: 15 residues.

This clonotype was seen repeatedly, ten times or more. The chain has TRBV29-1 and TRBJ1-2; D not resolved. Germline V gene data show CDR1 as SQVTM and CDR2 as ANQGSEA. Trimming left V 6 bases short and J 0 bases short, with 2 bases between. The CDR3 has 10 amino acids. The CDR3 nucleotides are TGCAGCGTATCTAACTATGGCTACACCTTC. Translating gives CSVSNYGYTF.